These 30 T cell receptor beta chains were sequenced from one sample in a study of blood T cell repertoires in COVID-19. Using immunoSEQ multiplex PCR, the repertoire was profiled, and TCRdb retains in-frame clones only, with some absent. This table has about 200,000 clones, about 88% appearing once. Specimen: peripheral blood. These receptor sequences come from a woman in her 50s with COVID-19, enrolled during active disease.

The J gene is TRBJ1-6, the V gene TRBV4-1; D is unresolved. Trimming removed 5 bases from V and 3 bases from J, with 14 bases in between. The length of the CDR3 is 16 residues. The germline V gene encodes CDR1 MGHRA and CDR2 YSYEKL. Written as DNA, the CDR3 is TGCGCCAGCAGCTCTCACCGGGAAAACTATAATTCACCCCTCCACTTT. Protein sequence: CASSSHRENYNSPLHF.

The genes are TRBV28 and TRBJ2-1, with a weak D call TRBD1 (6 bases). V lost 6 bases and J lost 9, with 21 bases in between. Looked up from germline, CDR1 is MDHEN and CDR2 is SYDVKM. This CDR3 is 15 amino acids long. Here the CDR3 DNA reads TGTGCCAGCAGCTCCCGGGGCAGGGGTAGAAGTGAGCAGTTCTTC. Translation gives CASSSRGRGRSEQFF.

The rearrangement joins TRBV7-2 to TRBJ1-1, with D perhaps TRBD1 (5 bases). V lost 2 bases, J lost 2 bases, and 6 bases lay in between. Germline-derived CDR1 and CDR2 are SGHTA and FQGNSA. The CDR3 totals 13 residues. Written as DNA, the CDR3 is TGTGCCAGCAGCTTACAGGGTAACACTGAAGCTTTCTTT. Its protein is CASSLQGNTEAFF.

This chain connects TRBV7-9 to TRBJ1-2; 9 positions match TRBD1. V gave up 5 bases and J gave up 7 bases; unmatched junction bases: 8. CDR3 length: 14 amino acids. Germline CDR1 is SEHNR and CDR2 is FQNEAQ (reference sequence). The CDR3 protein is CASSPQGARGGYTF. The CDR3 DNA reads as TGTGCCAGCAGCCCACAGGGGGCGCGGGGTGGCTACACCTTC.

The rearrangement joins TRBV19 to TRBJ2-1; D call uncertain. The CDR3 is 15 residues long. Germline V gene data show CDR1 as LNHDA and CDR2 as SQIVND (reference sequence). V was shortened by 4 bases and J by 0 bases, with 10 bases between the two germline ends. The chain's CDR3 is CASSTEQRSYNEQFF. For the CDR3, the DNA is TGTGCCAGTAGTACCGAGCAGCGCTCCTACAATGAGCAGTTCTTC.

The chain is built from TRBV18 and TRBJ2-3; TRBD2 matches 12 bases. V was clipped by 3 bases and J by 3 bases; unmatched bases: 7. CDR3 length: 17 residues. Germline V gene sequence: CDR1 KGHSH, CDR2 LQKENI. CDR3 DNA sequence: TGTGCCAGCTCACCTCTAGCGGGGGGGTCACCTACAGATACGCAGTATTTT. It specifies CASSPLAGGSPTDTQYF.

This clone was recorded only once. The rearrangement links TRBV19 to TRBJ1-3; D not resolved. This CDR3 is 15 amino acids long. Germline V lookup: CDR1 LNHDA, CDR2 SQIVND (reference sequence). The V end lost 5 bases, the J end lost 4 bases, and 15 bases lay between the germline ends. The CDR3 DNA reads as TGTGCCAGTAGTCCACTGAGCACTAGGGGAAACACCATATATTTT. It codes for CASSPLSTRGNTIYF.

This chain connects TRBV7-2 to TRBJ2-1; D may be TRBD1 (6 bases). Germline-derived CDR1 and CDR2 are SGHTA and FQGNSA. Trimming shortened V by 5 bases and J by 3 bases, and 14 bases separated the two germline ends. CDR3 length: 15 residues. CDR3 residues: CASSASTGGYNEQFF. The CDR3 bases are TGTGCCAGCAGCGCATCGACAGGAGGCTACAATGAGCAGTTCTTC.

This clone was counted many times. This chain links TRBV6-6 with TRBJ2-1; D perhaps matches TRBD2 (6 bases). The V end lost 1 base, the J end lost 9 bases, and 16 bases lay between the germline ends. CDR3 length: 15 residues. Germline loops: CDR1 MNHNY, CDR2 SVGAGI (reference sequence). The CDR3 bases are TGTGCCAGCAGTTACTGGCCCGAAACGGAGGGTGAGCAGTTCTTC. Amino acids: CASSYWPETEGEQFF.

This chain joins TRBV30 and TRBJ1-5, with TRBD1 matching 9 bases. Trimming cost V 5 bases and J 1 base; bases outside gene matches: 15. Germline V gene sequence: CDR1 GTSNPN, CDR2 SVGIG (reference sequence). This CDR3 region has 18 residues. The CDR3 region is CAWSRPGQGSSSNQPQHF. In DNA, the CDR3 is TGTGCCTGGTCCCGTCCGGGACAGGGATCCTCGAGCAATCAGCCCCAGCATTTT.

V is TRBV9 and J is TRBJ2-3; 7 positions match TRBD2. Germline V gene sequence: CDR1 SGDLS, CDR2 YYNGEE. V lost 3 bases, J lost 0 bases, and 4 bases stayed unmatched. CDR3 length: 15 residues. The CDR3 nucleotides are TGTGCCAGCAGCGCCAGGGAGGGGAGCACAGATACGCAGTATTTT. Translating gives CASSAREGSTDTQYF.

The gene calls are TRBV19 and TRBJ1-1; D may be TRBD1 (5 bases). Trimming pared 3 bases from V and 0 bases from J, leaving 14 bases between. Germline CDR1 is LNHDA and CDR2 is SQIVND (reference sequence). CDR3 length equals 16 residues. As DNA, the CDR3 is TGTGCCAGTAGTATGGGGCAGGAAAGAATGAACACTGAAGCTTTCTTT. Protein: CASSMGQERMNTEAFF.

The count of this clone is one. The chain has TRBV23-1 and TRBJ2-2; possibly TRBD1 for D (6 bases). TRBV23-1 is known as an ORF, though its function is uncertain. Trimming took off 0 bases at V and 0 bases at J, with 14 bases between the two ends. There are 18 residues in the CDR3. The CDR3 is CASSQSLMGQSNTGELFF. The CDR3 bases are TGCGCCAGCAGTCAATCTCTTATGGGACAATCGAACACCGGGGAGCTGTTTTTT.

The V and J genes are TRBV5-1 and TRBJ1-6; TRBD1 is a possible D gene (5 bases). Germline CDR1 is SGHRS and CDR2 is YFSETQ. This CDR3 has 18 amino acids. V was cut by 2 bases and J by 5 bases, with 20 bases left in between. The CDR3 loop reads CASSLDSAGWVDNSPLHF. The CDR3 region has the DNA TGCGCCAGCAGCTTAGATTCGGCAGGGTGGGTCGATAATTCACCCCTCCACTTT. The full variable domain, rest sourced from reference TRBV5-1 and TRBJ1-6, is KAGVTQTPRYLIKTRGQQVTLSCSPISGHRSVSWYQQTPGQGLQFLFEYFSETQRNKGNFPGRFSGRQFSNSRSEMNVSTLELGDSALYLCASSLDSAGWVDNSPLHFGNGTRLTVT.

The chain carries TRBV5-1 and TRBJ2-3, with TRBD2 identical over 10 bases. The CDR3 has 15 amino acids. The junction had 2 bases not matched to a gene; V was cut back by 0 bases and J by 4 bases. Germline V gene sequence: CDR1 SGHRS, CDR2 YFSETQ. For the CDR3, the DNA is TGCGCCAGCAGCTTGGCCCTAGCGGGGGCAGATACGCAGTATTTT. This gives the protein CASSLALAGADTQYF. Together with reference TRBV5-1 and TRBJ2-3, the CDR3 gives the full variable domain: KAGVTQTPRYLIKTRGQQVTLSCSPISGHRSVSWYQQTPGQGLQFLFEYFSETQRNKGNFPGRFSGRQFSNSRSEMNVSTLELGDSALYLCASSLALAGADTQYFGPGTRLTVL.

This sequence joins TRBV11-2 and TRBJ2-3, with 7 bases that match TRBD1. In germline, CDR1 is SGHAT, CDR2 FQNNGV. The CDR3 loop spans 17 amino acids. With 5 bases clipped from V and 4 bases from J, the junction kept 15 bases outside the gene matches. CDR3 DNA: TGTGCCAGCAGCCCCCTCGGGGTGAGACAGGGTCCAGATACGCAGTATTTT. It is translated as CASSPLGVRQGPDTQYF. The full variable domain, in which reference TRBV11-2 and TRBJ2-3 provide the parts outside the CDR3, is EAGVAQSPRYKIIEKRQSVAFWCNPISGHATLYWYQQILGQGPKLLIQFQNNGVVDDSQLPKDRFSAERLKGVDSTLKIQPAKLEDSAVYLCASSPLGVRQGPDTQYFGPGTRLTVL.

The CDR3 DNA follows: TGTGCCAGCAGTGCTCGGACAGGGGGCGCTTCTGGGGCCAACGTCCTGACTTTC. It is translated as CASSARTGGASGANVLTF. The chain is built from TRBV25-1 and TRBJ2-6, with 11 bases fitting TRBD1. Trimming removed 4 bases from V and 1 base from J; junction bases left unmatched: 6. The germline V gene encodes CDR1 MGHDK and CDR2 SYGVNS. The CDR3 sequence is 18 residues long. The full variable domain, in which reference TRBV25-1 and TRBJ2-6 provide the parts outside the CDR3, is EADIYQTPRYLVIGTGKKITLECSQTMGHDKMYWYQQDPGMELHLIHYSYGVNSTEKGDLSSESTVSRIRTEHFPLTLESARPSHTSQYLCASSARTGGASGANVLTFGAGSRLTVL.

The genes are TRBV3-1 (or the pseudogene TRBV3-2) and TRBJ1-3; 7 positions match TRBD1. With 4 bases clipped from V and 0 bases from J, the junction kept 3 bases outside the gene matches. The CDR3 is 15 amino acids. Germline CDR1 LGHDT, CDR2 YNNKEL (reference sequence). This CDR3 reads CASSPEGASGNTIYF. CDR3 sequence (DNA): TGTGCCAGCAGCCCCGAGGGGGCCTCTGGAAACACCATATATTTT.

The chain joins TRBV30 to TRBJ1-5, with TRBD1 as a possible D gene (5 bases). This CDR3 has 13 residues. Germline values: CDR1 GTSNPN, CDR2 SVGIG (reference sequence). The V gene lost 2 bases and the J gene lost 5 bases, with 10 bases spanning the gap. Here the CDR3 reads CAWSSRVDQPQHF. The CDR3 nucleotides read TGTGCCTGGAGTAGCAGGGTGGATCAGCCCCAGCATTTT.

This chain connects TRBV11-3 to TRBJ2-3; unclear D gene. Trimming cost V 5 bases and J 3 bases, with 12 bases left between them. The CDR3 contains 14 residues. Germline loops: CDR1 SGHNT, CDR2 YENEEA. This CDR3 reads CASSPGRGTDTQYF. The DNA of the CDR3 is TGTGCCAGCAGCCCCGGCAGAGGTACAGATACGCAGTATTTT.

This chain links TRBV6-2 or TRBV6-3 with TRBJ1-1, with no clear D. V was trimmed by 3 bases and J by 3 bases, leaving 8 bases between them. The V gene's germline CDR1 is MNHEY and CDR2 SVGEGT. CDR3 length equals 13 residues. CDR3 region: CASSYRVDTEAFF. As DNA, the CDR3 is TGTGCCAGCAGTTATAGAGTAGACACTGAAGCTTTCTTT.

The chain couples TRBV27 to TRBJ1-2; D is unclear. The CDR3 runs to 14 residues. V shed 2 bases and J shed 3 bases, with 10 bases lying between them. Per germline, CDR1 MNHEY and CDR2 SMNVEV (reference sequence). The CDR3 reads CASSLGRPDYGYTF. CDR3 nucleotides: TGTGCCAGCAGTTTAGGGCGTCCAGACTATGGCTACACCTTC.

The V call is TRBV10-3, the J call TRBJ2-2; TRBD1 matches at 7 bases. This CDR3 region has 15 residues. The V and J ends lost 4 bases and 7 bases, in that order; junction bases with no gene match: 9. CDR1 and CDR2 (germline): ENHRY, SYGVKD. The CDR3 region is CAISGVRDRGGELFF. The CDR3 coding sequence is TGTGCCATCAGTGGGGTCCGGGACAGAGGCGGGGAGCTGTTTTTT.

The rearrangement uses TRBV24-1 and TRBJ2-5; 8 bases are shared with TRBD1. Germline CDR1 and CDR2: KGHDR and SFDVKD. The junction had 5 bases not matched to a gene; V was cut back by 3 bases and J by 3 bases. This CDR3 region has 15 residues. The CDR3 DNA reads as TGTGCCACCAGTGATCCCGGACAGGGAAAAGAGACCCAGTACTTC. It specifies CATSDPGQGKETQYF.

This clone came up once. This rearrangement joins TRBV5-1 to TRBJ1-1; no definite D call. The CDR3 runs to 14 residues. V shed 4 bases and J shed 1 base, with 11 bases lying between them. Per germline, CDR1 SGHRS and CDR2 YFSETQ. CDR3: CASSGLTANTEAFF. The CDR3 DNA reads as TGCGCCAGCAGCGGACTTACAGCGAACACTGAAGCTTTCTTT.

The genes are TRBV19 and TRBJ2-5; 10 bases line up with TRBD1. V was pared by 3 bases and J by 1 base, with 2 bases of the junction left unmatched. From germline, CDR1 is LNHDA and CDR2 SQIVND (reference sequence). The CDR3 covers 15 residues. The CDR3 bases are TGTGCCAGTAGTATCGGGACAGGGGTCCAAGAGACCCAGTACTTC. This sequence encodes CASSIGTGVQETQYF.

The V and J genes are TRBV27 and TRBJ2-2; TRBD1 might be the D (6 bases). Germline CDR1 is MNHEY and CDR2 is SMNVEV (reference sequence). Trimming pared 0 bases from V and 5 bases from J, leaving 10 bases between. The CDR3 totals 15 residues. CDR3 protein: CASSLSVGATGELFF. The CDR3 DNA sequence: TGTGCCAGCAGTTTATCGGTGGGGGCTACCGGGGAGCTGTTTTTT.

V and J are TRBV5-4 and TRBJ1-2; 8 bases align to TRBD1. CDR3 length: 15 residues. The germline CDR1 and CDR2 sequences are SGHNT and YYREEE (reference sequence). V was clipped by 1 base and J by 5 bases; unmatched bases: 7. CDR3 DNA sequence: TGTGCCAGCAGCTTGAGGGAACAGGGGGGATATGGCTACACCTTC. Its translation: CASSLREQGGYGYTF.

The V gene is TRBV5-1, the J gene TRBJ2-7; TRBD1 matches at 8 bases. V lost 2 bases to trimming and J lost 3 bases; unmatched junction nucleotides: 4. The CDR3 contains 14 residues. Germline CDR1 is SGHRS and CDR2 is YFSETQ. The CDR3 DNA is TGCGCCAGCAGCTTAGGGGGACAGGACTACGAGCAGTACGTC. Amino acid sequence: CASSLGGQDYEQYV.

The chain joins TRBV7-2 to TRBJ1-4, with 7 bases matching TRBD1. Per the germline V gene, CDR1 is SGHTA and CDR2 is FQGNSA. The J segment lost 10 bases and the V segment lost 3 bases, leaving 5 bases of the junction unmatched. This CDR3 has 13 residues. CDR3 bases: TGTGCCAGCAGCTTTGCGGACAGGAGAAAACTGTTTTTT. As protein: CASSFADRRKLFF.